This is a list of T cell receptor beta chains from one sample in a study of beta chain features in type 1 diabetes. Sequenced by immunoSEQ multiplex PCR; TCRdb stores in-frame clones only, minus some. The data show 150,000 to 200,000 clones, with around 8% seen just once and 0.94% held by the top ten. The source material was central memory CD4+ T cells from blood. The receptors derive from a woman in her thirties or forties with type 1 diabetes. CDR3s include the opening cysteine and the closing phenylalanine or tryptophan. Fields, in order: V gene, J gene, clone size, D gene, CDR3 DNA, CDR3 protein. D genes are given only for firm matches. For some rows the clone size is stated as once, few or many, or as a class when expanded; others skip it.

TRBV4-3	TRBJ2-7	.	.	TGCGCCAGCAGCCAAGATCAGGCAGGTCCCTACGAGCAGTACTTC	CASSQDQAGPYEQYF
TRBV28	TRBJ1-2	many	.	TGTGCCAGCAGGCGCGGGTTGGACTATGGCTACACCTTC	CASRRGLDYGYTF
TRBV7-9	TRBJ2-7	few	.	TGTGCCAGCAGCTTTAGCGGCGCCTACGAGCAGTACTTC	CASSFSGAYEQYF
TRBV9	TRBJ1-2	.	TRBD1	TGTGCCAGCAGCGCGGACAGGGGGTTGAATGGCTACACCTTC	CASSADRGLNGYTF
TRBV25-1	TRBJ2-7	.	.	TGTGCCAGCAGTCGCGGGTCCTACGAGCAGTACTTC	CASSRGSYEQYF
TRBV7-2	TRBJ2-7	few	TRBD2	TGTGCCAGCAGCCCAGGACTAGCGGGGGTCTACGAGCAGTACTTC	CASSPGLAGVYEQYF
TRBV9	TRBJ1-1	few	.	TGTGCCAGCAGCGTAGCGGACAGTACTGAAGCTTTCTTT	CASSVADSTEAFF
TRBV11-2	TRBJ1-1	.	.	TGTGCCAGCAGCTCACAGGTGCCTGAAGCTTTCTTT	CASSSQVPEAFF
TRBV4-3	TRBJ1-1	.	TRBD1	TGCGCCAGCAGCCAAGAGGTGCCAGGGGGGAATTTGGGCACTGAAGCTTTCTTT	CASSQEVPGGNLGTEAFF
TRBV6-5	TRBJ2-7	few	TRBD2	TGTGCCAGCAGTCTTACCGGGACTAGCGCCTACGAGCAGTACTTC	CASSLTGTSAYEQYF
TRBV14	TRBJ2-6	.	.	TGTGCCAGCAGCCAAGAGCCCAGGGCTGGGGCCAACGTCCTGACTTTC	CASSQEPRAGANVLTF
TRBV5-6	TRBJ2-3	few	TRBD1	TGTGCCAGCACCCCGGGACAGGGAGCAGGAGATACGCAGTATTTT	CASTPGQGAGDTQYF
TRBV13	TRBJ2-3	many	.	TGTGCCAGCAGCTTCACAGGGTCAGATACGCAGTATTTT	CASSFTGSDTQYF
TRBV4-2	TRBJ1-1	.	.	TGTGCCAGCAGCCAAGGGTCGGGAGGGGACCGCGGCCGGCGAGGGACTGAAGCTTTCTTT	CASSQGSGGDRGRRGTEAFF
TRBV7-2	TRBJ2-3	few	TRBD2	TGTGCCAGCAGCTTAGGAGCGGGAGTAGTCACAGATACGCAGTATTTT	CASSLGAGVVTDTQYF
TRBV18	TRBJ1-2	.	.	TGTGCCAGCTCACCACCGGGGGCGTACGACTATGGCTACACCTTC	CASSPPGAYDYGYTF
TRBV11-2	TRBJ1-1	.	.	TGTGCCAGCAGCTTAGAGGCTACTGAAGCTTTCTTT	CASSLEATEAFF
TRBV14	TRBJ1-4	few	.	TGTGCCAGCAGCTCCCAGGGGAGTGCTAATGAAAAACTGTTTTTT	CASSSQGSANEKLFF
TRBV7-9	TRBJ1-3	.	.	TGTGCCAGCAGCTTAGACGGGTTCTCTGGAAACACCATATATTTT	CASSLDGFSGNTIYF
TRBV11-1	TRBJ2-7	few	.	TGTGCCAGCAGCGTGACACAGGTCTACAGCTCCTACGAGCAGTACTTC	CASSVTQVYSSYEQYF
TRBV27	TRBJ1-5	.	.	TGTGCCAGCAGCCCTTCTCGCAGGGACAATCAGCCCCAGCATTTT	CASSPSRRDNQPQHF
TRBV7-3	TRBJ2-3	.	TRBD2	TGTGCCAGCAGCCTAGCGGGGAGTGATACGCAGTATTTT	CASSLAGSDTQYF
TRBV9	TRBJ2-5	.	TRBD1	TGTGCCAGCAGCGACCGACAGGGCACCAACCAAGAGACCCAGTACTTC	CASSDRQGTNQETQYF
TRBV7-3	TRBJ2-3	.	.	TGTGCCAGCAGCTTTGACGGGAGACCAGATACGCAGTATTTT	CASSFDGRPDTQYF
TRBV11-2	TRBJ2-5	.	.	TGTGCCAGCAGCTTTGGGGGAGGCGGCGAGACCCAGTACTTC	CASSFGGGGETQYF
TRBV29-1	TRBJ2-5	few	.	TGCAGCGCCTCCCGAACAGGGACCCAAGAGACCCAGTACTTC	CSASRTGTQETQYF
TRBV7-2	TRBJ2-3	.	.	TGTGCCAGCAGCTTACCTCTAGACTCAGATACGCAGTATTTT	CASSLPLDSDTQYF
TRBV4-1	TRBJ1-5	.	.	TGCGCCAGCAGTTACCTAACGGGAATTGATCAGCCCCAGCATTTT	CASSYLTGIDQPQHF
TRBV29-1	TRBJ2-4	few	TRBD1	TGCAGCGCAGGCACAGGGGTGGGGGCCAAAAACATTCAGTACTTC	CSAGTGVGAKNIQYF
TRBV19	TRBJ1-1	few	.	TGTGCCAGTATACCCGGCGGAGGAGGCACTGAAGCTTTCTTT	CASIPGGGGTEAFF
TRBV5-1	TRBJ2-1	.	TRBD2	TGCGCCAGCAGCTTGGCGGCGGGGGGCTTAAATGAGCAGTTCTTC	CASSLAAGGLNEQFF
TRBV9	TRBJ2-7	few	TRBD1	TGTGCCAGCAGCGCCCAGGGACAGGCCTACGAGCAGTACTTC	CASSAQGQAYEQYF
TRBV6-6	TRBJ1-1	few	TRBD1	TGTGCCAGCAGCTCTACAGGGGAGCGGGCTTTCTTT	CASSSTGERAFF
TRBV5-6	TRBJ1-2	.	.	TGTGCCAGCAGCCCCCTCGGTCGTGGCTACACCTTC	CASSPLGRGYTF
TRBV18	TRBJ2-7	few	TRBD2	TGTGCCAGCTCACCGACTAGCGGGAGTGCCTACGAGCAGTACTTC	CASSPTSGSAYEQYF
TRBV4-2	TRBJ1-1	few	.	TGTGCCAGCAGCCAAGATCTTCGGGTTAGGAACACTGAAGCTTTCTTT	CASSQDLRVRNTEAFF
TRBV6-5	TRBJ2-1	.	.	TGTGCCAGCAGTCATCAGTCCCCCTCCTACAATGAGCAGTTCTTC	CASSHQSPSYNEQFF
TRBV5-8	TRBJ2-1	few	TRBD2	TGTGCCAGCAGCCGGGGGGATGAGCAGTTCTTC	CASSRGDEQFF
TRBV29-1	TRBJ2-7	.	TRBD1	TGCAGCGTTGAAGGGGAGACAGGGGGAGAGTACTTC	CSVEGETGGEYF